The source of this T cell receptor (beta chain) is a study of shared clonotypes between healthy human individuals. The trim removed 6 bases at V and 4 bases at J, leaving 6 bases unmatched. The CDR3 sequence is 15 residues long. The germline CDR1 and CDR2 sequences are MNHEY and SMNVEV (reference sequence). Clones were read by immunoSEQ multiplex PCR, and TCRdb kept only the in-frame ones, dropping some. Of about 1.1 million clones in the sample, about four fifths were seen once. The rearrangement links TRBV27 to TRBJ1-4, with 9 bases matching TRBD1. The source material was memory CD4+ T cells from PBMCs. Described subset: CD45RA-negative fraction. The receptor was isolated from a man between 18 and 35 years old in good health. Some clones in this sample may be carry-over from other donors' samples. CDR3 in amino acids: CASSHRGHNNEKLFF. The CDR3 bases are TGTGCCAGCAGCCACAGGGGGCATAATAATGAAAAACTGTTTTTT.